This paragraph covers one T cell receptor beta chain sequence. CDR1 LGHNA and CDR2 YNFKEQ come from the germline V gene. The V end was cut by 2 bases, the J end by 1 base, with 5 bases between. The CDR3 covers 13 residues. Assay: immunoSEQ multiplex PCR; the TCRdb copy retains only in-frame clones and omits some. The sample has fewer than 85,000 clones, roughly 84% seen once. This sample was included in a study of OX40 agonist ivuxolimab in advanced cancers. On the study more broadly: The dose-escalation cohort was around 83% male, with a mean age of approximately 62 years, ranging about 20 to 85. Earlier treatment with anti-PD-1, anti-PD-L1 or anti-CTLA-4 was permitted, and over 35% had received some. Three patients showed partial responses: one hepatocellular carcinoma and two cutaneous melanoma cases.

This receptor was taken from an adult with an advanced solid tumor such as melanoma, head and neck, liver or kidney cancer. Sequences were derived from CD4+ or CD8+ T cells sorted from blood, sampled in a trial of the OX40 agonist ivuxolimab. This chain uses TRBV4-2 with TRBJ1-1; D unclear. The DNA of the CDR3 is TGTGCCAGCAGCCAACCTGGGAACACTGAAGCTTTCTTT. Its translation: CASSQPGNTEAFF.